This T cell receptor beta chain came from a study of blood T cell repertoires in COVID-19. About the research overall: In each case, the material was cDNA or gDNA derived from T cells, B-cell-depleted T cells, or PBMCs.

TCRdb keeps only in-frame clones here, not all; method: immunoSEQ multiplex PCR. The sample records approximately 270,000 clones, about nine tenths being singletons. Cohort 3 recovered donors had two negative PCRs, clearance, or symptom resolution. The ends lost 4 bases at V and 1 base at J; junction bases unmatched: 7. The germline V gene has CDR1 SGHNT and CDR2 YYREEE (reference sequence). The CDR3 sequence is 16 residues long. The sequenced sample was PBMCs or T cells enriched from blood (not recorded which). The chain is built from TRBV5-4 and TRBJ2-5, with 10 bases lining up with TRBD1. The sequence was collected from a woman aged 55 to 70 who had recovered from COVID-19. The CDR3 spells CASSPSGTGAQETQYF. Written as DNA, the CDR3 is TGTGCCAGCAGCCCTTCCGGGACAGGGGCCCAAGAGACCCAGTACTTC. The full variable domain, completed using reference TRBV5-4 and TRBJ2-5, is ETGVTQSPTHLIKTRGQQVTLRCSSQSGHNTVSWYQQALGQGPQFIFQYYREEENGRGNFPPRFSGLQFPNYSSELNVNALELDDSALYLCASSPSGTGAQETQYFGPGTRLLVL.